Shown below are 6 T cell receptor beta chains from a single sample sequenced in a study of control samples from healthy donors and cancer patients. Data came from immunoSEQ multiplex PCR; TCRdb stores just in-frame clones and leaves some out. The sample lists 5,500 to 7,500 clones; over 55% were seen once. Sequencing was carried out using formalin-fixed, paraffin-embedded tissue. The source of these receptors is a male donor with melanoma.

The chain combines TRBV19 with TRBJ2-7; perhaps TRBD2 as D (6 bases). V lost 7 bases and J 3 bases, leaving 16 bases between the germline ends. This CDR3 contains 14 residues. CDR1 is LNHDA and CDR2 is SQIVND in the germline V gene (reference sequence). CDR3 residues: CASTPTGGIYEQYF. In DNA, the CDR3 is TGTGCCAGTACCCCGACCGGAGGGATCTACGAGCAGTACTTC.

The chain has TRBV5-4 and TRBJ2-3, with a tentative D call TRBD2 (6 bases). Trimming took 3 bases from V and 7 from J, leaving 15 bases between them. This CDR3 comprises 14 residues. Germline V CDR1 and CDR2: SGHNT, YYREEE (reference sequence). CDR3 bases: TGTGCCAGCAGCTGGGGGACTCCGACGCATACGCAGTATTTT. This sequence encodes CASSWGTPTHTQYF. Complete variable domain (other parts from reference TRBV5-4 and TRBJ2-3): ETGVTQSPTHLIKTRGQQVTLRCSSQSGHNTVSWYQQALGQGPQFIFQYYREEENGRGNFPPRFSGLQFPNYSSELNVNALELDDSALYLCASSWGTPTHTQYFGPGTRLTVL.

V gene TRBV7-8 combines with J gene TRBJ2-3; 7 bases are shared with TRBD1. Germline V CDR1 and CDR2: SGHVS, FQNEAQ. This CDR3 comprises 15 residues. Losses at the gene ends were 2 bases for V and 2 bases for J; bases not matched to a gene: 4. CDR3 amino acids: CASSLNRGPTDTQYF. The CDR3 coding sequence is TGTGCCAGCAGCTTAAACAGGGGTCCCACAGATACGCAGTATTTT.

The chain couples TRBV27 to TRBJ1-5; 7 nucleotides agree with TRBD1. J lost 11 bases, V lost 5 bases, and 9 bases had no gene match. The CDR3 extends over 13 amino acids. The germline V gene encodes CDR1 MNHEY and CDR2 SMNVEV (reference sequence). CDR3 in amino acids: CASSPGQTGAQHF. The DNA for the CDR3 is TGTGCCAGCAGTCCGGGACAGACCGGGGCCCAGCATTTT.

The V call is TRBV19, the J call TRBJ2-1; a weak D match, TRBD1 (6 bases). V dropped 4 bases and J dropped 3 bases, with 16 bases sitting between them. Germline CDR1 LNHDA, CDR2 SQIVND (reference sequence). The CDR3 consists of 16 residues. CDR3 DNA sequence: TGTGCCAGTAGTACGTATCAAAGGACAGACTACAATGAGCAGTTCTTC. Protein product: CASSTYQRTDYNEQFF.

This chain joins TRBV6-2 or TRBV6-3 and TRBJ1-2; D gene ambiguous. Germline V gene sequence: CDR1 MNHEY, CDR2 SVGEGT. Trimming cost V 4 bases and J 3 bases, with 3 bases left between them. The CDR3 has 11 residues. The chain's CDR3 is CASSLDYGYTF. The CDR3 DNA sequence: TGTGCCAGCAGTTTGGACTATGGCTACACCTTC.